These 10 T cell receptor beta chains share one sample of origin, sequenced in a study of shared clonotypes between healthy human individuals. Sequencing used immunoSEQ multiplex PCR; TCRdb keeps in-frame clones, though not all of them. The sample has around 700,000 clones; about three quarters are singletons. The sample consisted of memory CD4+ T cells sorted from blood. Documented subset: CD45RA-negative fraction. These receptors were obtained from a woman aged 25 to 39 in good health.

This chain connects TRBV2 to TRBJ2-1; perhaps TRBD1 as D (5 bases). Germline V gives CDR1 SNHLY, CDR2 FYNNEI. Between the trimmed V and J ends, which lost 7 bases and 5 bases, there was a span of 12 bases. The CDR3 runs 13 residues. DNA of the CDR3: TGTGCCAGCAAACAGGAAATTAACAATGAGCAGTTCTTC. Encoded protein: CASKQEINNEQFF.

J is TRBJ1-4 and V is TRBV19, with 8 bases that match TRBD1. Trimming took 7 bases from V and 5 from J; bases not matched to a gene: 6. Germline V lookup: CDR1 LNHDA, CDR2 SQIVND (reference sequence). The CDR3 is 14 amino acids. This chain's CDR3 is CASTDRGANEKLFF. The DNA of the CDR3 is TGTGCCAGTACCGACAGGGGCGCGAATGAAAAACTGTTTTTT.

The CDR3 region has the DNA TGTGCCAGCTCCAGCTTTACCCATCCCGGGACTAGCGGGACTGGGGCGCAGTATTTT. Amino acid sequence: CASSSFTHPGTSGTGAQYF. The chain carries TRBV18 and TRBJ2-3; 13 positions agree with TRBD2. With V trimmed by 6 bases and J by 10 bases, 22 bases remained unmatched. The CDR3 runs 19 residues. The germline CDR1 and CDR2 sequences are KGHSH and LQKENI.

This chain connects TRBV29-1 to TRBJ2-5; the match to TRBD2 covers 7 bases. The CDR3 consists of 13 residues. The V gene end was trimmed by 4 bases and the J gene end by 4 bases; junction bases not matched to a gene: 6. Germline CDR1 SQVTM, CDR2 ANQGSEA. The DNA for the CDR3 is TGCAGCGTTGGGGGGGGAGTGGGAGAGACCCAGTACTTC. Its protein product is CSVGGGVGETQYF.

CDR3 residues: CASSYSTWGPNEQYF. In DNA form, the CDR3 reads TGTGCCAGCAGTTACTCAACCTGGGGGCCGAACGAGCAGTACTTC. V usage is TRBV6-5 and J usage is TRBJ2-7, with a possible D match to TRBD1 (6 bases). The germline CDR1 and CDR2 sequences are MNHEY and SVGAGI. CDR3 length: 15 amino acids. Trimming shortened V by 0 bases and J by 5 bases, and 14 bases separated the two germline ends.

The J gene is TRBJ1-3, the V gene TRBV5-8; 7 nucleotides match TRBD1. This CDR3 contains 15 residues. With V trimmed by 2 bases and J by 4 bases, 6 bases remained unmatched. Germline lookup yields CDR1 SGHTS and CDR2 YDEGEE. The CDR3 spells CASSFLGTEGNTIYF. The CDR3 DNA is TGTGCCAGCAGCTTTCTCGGGACAGAGGGAAACACCATATATTTT.

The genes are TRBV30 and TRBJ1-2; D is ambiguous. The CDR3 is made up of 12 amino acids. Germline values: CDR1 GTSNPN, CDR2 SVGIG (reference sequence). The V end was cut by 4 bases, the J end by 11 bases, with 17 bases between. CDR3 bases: TGTGCCTGGAAAAGCTCCCGTAAGGTTTACACCTTC. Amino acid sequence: CAWKSSRKVYTF.

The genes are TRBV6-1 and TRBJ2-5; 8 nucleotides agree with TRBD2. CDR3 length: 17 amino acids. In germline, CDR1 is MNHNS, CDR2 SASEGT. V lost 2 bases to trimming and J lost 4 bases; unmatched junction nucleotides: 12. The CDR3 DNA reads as TGTGCCAGCAGTGAAACATTAGCGGGATCGGGTAGAGAGACCCAGTACTTC. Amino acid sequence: CASSETLAGSGRETQYF.

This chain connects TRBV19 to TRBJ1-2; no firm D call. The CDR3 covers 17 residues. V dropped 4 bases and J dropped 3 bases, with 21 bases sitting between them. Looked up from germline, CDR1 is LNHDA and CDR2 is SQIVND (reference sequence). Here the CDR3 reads CASSTPPDGRVHYGYTF. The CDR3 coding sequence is TGTGCCAGTAGTACCCCCCCGGACGGCAGAGTGCACTATGGCTACACCTTC.

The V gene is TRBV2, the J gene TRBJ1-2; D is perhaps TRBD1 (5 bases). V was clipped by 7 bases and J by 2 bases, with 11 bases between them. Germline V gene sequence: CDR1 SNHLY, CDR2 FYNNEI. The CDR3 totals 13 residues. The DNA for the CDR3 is TGTGCCAGCACTAAGCAGGGAAACTATGGCTACACCTTC. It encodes CASTKQGNYGYTF. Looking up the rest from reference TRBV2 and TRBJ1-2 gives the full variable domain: EPEVTQTPSHQVTQMGQEVILRCVPISNHLYFYWYRQILGQKVEFLVSFYNNEISEKSEIFDDQFSVERPDGSNFTLKIRSTKLEDSAMYFCASTKQGNYGYTFGSGTRLTVV.